This TCR beta chain was sequenced for a study of early T cells in non-severe SARS-CoV-2 infection. Turning to the study itself: The sequenced material was bulk RNA from unsorted whole blood, and its chains were unpaired. Study-level results: Comparison of clonotypes with VDJdb favored anti-spike CD8 responses while missing private and CD4 specificities.

Individual cDNA molecules received unique molecular identifiers. TCRdb redid the calling of the 5' RACE reads with MiXCR, one entry per CDR3 protein. The sample has about 46,000 distinct CDR3 sequences; about 5.2% are singletons. The length of the CDR3 is 14 residues. The V end lost 4 bases, the J end lost 1 base, and 11 bases lay between the germline ends. CDR1 and CDR2 (germline): SGHRS, YFSETQ. The table lists this clonotype with a few counts. Its antigen is as yet unknown. This TCR derives from an adult who was a healthcare worker with PCR-confirmed SARS-CoV-2 infection or an uninfected control (not recorded which). The sample in question was whole blood, obtained at baseline. The chain links TRBV5-1 to TRBJ1-1, with D perhaps TRBD1 (6 bases). CDR3 residues: CASSMGHANTEAFF. As DNA, the CDR3 is TGCGCCAGCAGCATGGGACACGCGAACACTGAAGCTTTCTTT.